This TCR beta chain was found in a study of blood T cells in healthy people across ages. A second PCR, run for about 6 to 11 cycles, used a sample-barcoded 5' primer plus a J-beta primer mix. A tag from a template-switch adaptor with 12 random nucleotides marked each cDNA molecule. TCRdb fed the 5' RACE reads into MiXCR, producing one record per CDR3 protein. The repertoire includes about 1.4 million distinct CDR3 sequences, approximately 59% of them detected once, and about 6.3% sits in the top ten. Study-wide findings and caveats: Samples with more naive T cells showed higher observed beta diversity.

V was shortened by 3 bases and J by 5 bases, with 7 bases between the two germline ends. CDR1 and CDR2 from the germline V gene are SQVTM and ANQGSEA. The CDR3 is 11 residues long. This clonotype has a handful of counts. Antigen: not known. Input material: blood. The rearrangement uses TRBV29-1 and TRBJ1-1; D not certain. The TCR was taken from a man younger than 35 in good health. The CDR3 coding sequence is TGCAGCGTTGATTTGTCGACTGAAGCTTTCTTT. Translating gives CSVDLSTEAFF.